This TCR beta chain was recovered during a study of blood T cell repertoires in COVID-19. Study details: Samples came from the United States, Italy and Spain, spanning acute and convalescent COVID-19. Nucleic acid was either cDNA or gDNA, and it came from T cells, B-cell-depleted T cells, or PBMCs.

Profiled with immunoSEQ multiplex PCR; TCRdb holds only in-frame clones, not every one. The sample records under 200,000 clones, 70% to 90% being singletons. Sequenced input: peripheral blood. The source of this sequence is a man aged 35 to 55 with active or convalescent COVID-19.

CDR3 DNA: TGTGCCAGCAGCGTAGATGCAGACTCTACCTATGGCTACACCTTC. It specifies CASSVDADSTYGYTF. This chain uses TRBV9 with TRBJ1-2, with D unclear. Germline-derived CDR1 and CDR2 are SGDLS and YYNGEE. V gave up 0 bases and J gave up 4 bases, with 13 bases separating them. CDR3 length equals 15 residues.